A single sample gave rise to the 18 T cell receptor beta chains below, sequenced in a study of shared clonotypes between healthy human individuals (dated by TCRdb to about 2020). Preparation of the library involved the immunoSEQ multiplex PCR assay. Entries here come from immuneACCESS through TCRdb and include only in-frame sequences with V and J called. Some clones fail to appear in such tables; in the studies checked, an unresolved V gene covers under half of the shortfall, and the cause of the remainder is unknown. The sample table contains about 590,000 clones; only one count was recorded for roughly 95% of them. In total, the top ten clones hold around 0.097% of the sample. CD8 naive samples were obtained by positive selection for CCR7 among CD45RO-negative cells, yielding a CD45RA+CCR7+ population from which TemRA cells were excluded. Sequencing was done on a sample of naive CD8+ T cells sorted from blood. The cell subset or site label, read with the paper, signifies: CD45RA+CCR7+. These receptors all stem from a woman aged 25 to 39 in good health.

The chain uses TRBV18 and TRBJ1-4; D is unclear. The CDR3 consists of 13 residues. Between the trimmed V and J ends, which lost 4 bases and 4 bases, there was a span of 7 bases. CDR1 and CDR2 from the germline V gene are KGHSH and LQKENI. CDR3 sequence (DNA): TGTGCCAGCTCACAGGACGATAATGAAAAACTGTTTTTT. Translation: CASSQDDNEKLFF.

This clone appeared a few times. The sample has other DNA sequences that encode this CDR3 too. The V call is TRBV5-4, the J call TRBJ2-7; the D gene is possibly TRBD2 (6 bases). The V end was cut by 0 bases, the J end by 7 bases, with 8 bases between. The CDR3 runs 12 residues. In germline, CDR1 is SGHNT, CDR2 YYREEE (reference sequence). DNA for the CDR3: TGTGCCAGCAGCTTGGGGGCGGGAGAGCAGTACTTC. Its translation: CASSLGAGEQYF.

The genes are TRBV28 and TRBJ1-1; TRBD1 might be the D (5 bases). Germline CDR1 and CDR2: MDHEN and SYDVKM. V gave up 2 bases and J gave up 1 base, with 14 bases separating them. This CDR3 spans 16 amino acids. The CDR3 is CASSLRGGGRNTEAFF. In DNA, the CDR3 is TGTGCCAGCAGTTTAAGGGGTGGCGGAAGGAACACTGAAGCTTTCTTT.

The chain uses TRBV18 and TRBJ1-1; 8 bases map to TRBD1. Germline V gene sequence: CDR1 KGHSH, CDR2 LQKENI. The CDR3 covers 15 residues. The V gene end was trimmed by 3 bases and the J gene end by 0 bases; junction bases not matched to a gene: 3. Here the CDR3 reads CASSPKGQVNTEAFF. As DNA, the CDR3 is TGTGCCAGCTCACCGAAGGGACAGGTGAACACTGAAGCTTTCTTT.

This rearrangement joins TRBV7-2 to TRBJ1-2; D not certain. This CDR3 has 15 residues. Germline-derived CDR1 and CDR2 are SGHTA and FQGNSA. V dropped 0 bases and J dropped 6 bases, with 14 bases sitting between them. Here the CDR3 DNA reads TGTGCCAGCAGCTTAGCTCGGCCCGAGGTCGATGGCTACACCTTC. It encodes CASSLARPEVDGYTF.

The CDR3 region is CATSRDGGIGMDGYTF. The CDR3 DNA sequence: TGTGCCACCAGCAGAGATGGGGGGATCGGTATGGATGGCTACACCTTC. This chain joins TRBV15 and TRBJ1-2, with D possibly TRBD1 on 5 matching bases. This CDR3 is 16 amino acids long. Trimming removed 0 bases at V and 6 bases at J, with 17 bases between. CDR1 is LNHNV, CDR2 YYDKDF, per germline (reference sequence). The full variable domain, completed using reference TRBV15 and TRBJ1-2, is DAMVIQNPRYQVTQFGKPVTLSCSQTLNHNVMYWYQQKSSQAPKLLFHYYDKDFNNEADTPDNFQSRRPNTSFCFLDIRSPGLGDTAMYLCATSRDGGIGMDGYTFGSGTRLTVV.

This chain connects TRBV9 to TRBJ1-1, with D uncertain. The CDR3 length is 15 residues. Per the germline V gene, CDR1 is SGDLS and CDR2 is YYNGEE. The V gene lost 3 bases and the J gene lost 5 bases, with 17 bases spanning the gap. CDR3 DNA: TGTGCCAGCAGCGCAACCCCGGCCTACGGGACTGAAGCTTTCTTT. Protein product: CASSATPAYGTEAFF.

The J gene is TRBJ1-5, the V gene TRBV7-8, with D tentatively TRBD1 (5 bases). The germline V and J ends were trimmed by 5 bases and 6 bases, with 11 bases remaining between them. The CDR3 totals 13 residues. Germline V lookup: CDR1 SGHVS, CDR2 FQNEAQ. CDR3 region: CASSPGSGQPQHF. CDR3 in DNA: TGTGCCAGCAGCCCAGGGAGCGGTCAGCCCCAGCATTTT. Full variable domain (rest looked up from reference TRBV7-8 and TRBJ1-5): GAGVSQSPRYKVAKRGQDVALRCDPISGHVSLFWYQQALGQGPEFLTYFQNEAQLDKSGLPSDRFFAERPEGSVSTLKIQRTQQEDSAVYLCASSPGSGQPQHFGDGTRLSIL.

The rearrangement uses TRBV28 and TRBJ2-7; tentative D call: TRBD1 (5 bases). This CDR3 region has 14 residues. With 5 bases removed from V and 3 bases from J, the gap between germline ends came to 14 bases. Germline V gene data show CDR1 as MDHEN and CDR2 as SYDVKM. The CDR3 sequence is CASSRTGSDYEQYF. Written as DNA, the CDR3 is TGTGCCAGCAGTCGAACAGGCAGCGACTACGAGCAGTACTTC.

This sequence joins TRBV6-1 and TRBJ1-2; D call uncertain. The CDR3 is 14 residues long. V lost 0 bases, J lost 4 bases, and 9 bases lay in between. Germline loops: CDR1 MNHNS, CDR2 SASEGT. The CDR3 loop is CASSEAWVSYGYTF. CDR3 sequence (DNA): TGTGCCAGCAGTGAAGCCTGGGTATCCTATGGCTACACCTTC.

CDR3 in amino acids: CASSLFSQVTGELFF. For the CDR3, the DNA is TGTGCCAGCAGTTTATTCTCCCAAGTCACCGGGGAGCTGTTTTTT. The V and J genes are TRBV27 and TRBJ2-2; no clear D. Germline V gene lookup returns CDR1 MNHEY and CDR2 SMNVEV (reference sequence). The CDR3 has 15 residues. Trimming took off 1 base at V and 4 bases at J, with 10 bases between the two ends.

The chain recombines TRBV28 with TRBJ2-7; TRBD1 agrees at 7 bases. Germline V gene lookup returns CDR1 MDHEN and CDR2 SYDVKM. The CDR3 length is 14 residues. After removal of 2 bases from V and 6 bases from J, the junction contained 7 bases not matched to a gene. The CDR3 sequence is CASSLTQGFVEQYF. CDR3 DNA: TGTGCCAGCAGTTTAACACAGGGGTTCGTCGAGCAGTACTTC.

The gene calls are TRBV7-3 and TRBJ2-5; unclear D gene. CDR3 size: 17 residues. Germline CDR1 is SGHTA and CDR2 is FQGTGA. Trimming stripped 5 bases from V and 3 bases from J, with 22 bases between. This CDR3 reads CASSPPTRHAGKETQYF. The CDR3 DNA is TGTGCCAGCAGCCCCCCGACTCGTCATGCAGGAAAAGAGACCCAGTACTTC.

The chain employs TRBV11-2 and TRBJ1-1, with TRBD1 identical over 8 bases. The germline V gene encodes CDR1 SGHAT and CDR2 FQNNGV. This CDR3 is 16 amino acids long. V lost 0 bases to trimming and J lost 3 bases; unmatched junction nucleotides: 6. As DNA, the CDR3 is TGTGCCAGCAGCTTAGATCTGCCAGGGGGCTACACTGAAGCTTTCTTT. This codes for CASSLDLPGGYTEAFF.

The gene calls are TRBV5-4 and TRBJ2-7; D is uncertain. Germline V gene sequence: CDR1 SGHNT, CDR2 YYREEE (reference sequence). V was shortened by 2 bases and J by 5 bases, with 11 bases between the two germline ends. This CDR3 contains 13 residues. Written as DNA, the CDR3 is TGTGCCAGCAGCTTATCGGCGGCTGACGAGCAGTACTTC. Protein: CASSLSAADEQYF.

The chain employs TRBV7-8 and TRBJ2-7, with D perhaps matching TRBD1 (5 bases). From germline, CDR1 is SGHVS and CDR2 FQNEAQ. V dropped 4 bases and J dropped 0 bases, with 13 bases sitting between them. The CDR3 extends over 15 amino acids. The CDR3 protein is CASSWMGLGSYEQYF. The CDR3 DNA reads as TGTGCCAGCAGCTGGATGGGGCTTGGCTCCTACGAGCAGTACTTC. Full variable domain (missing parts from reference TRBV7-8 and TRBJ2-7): GAGVSQSPRYKVAKRGQDVALRCDPISGHVSLFWYQQALGQGPEFLTYFQNEAQLDKSGLPSDRFFAERPEGSVSTLKIQRTQQEDSAVYLCASSWMGLGSYEQYFGPGTRLTVT.

In DNA form, the CDR3 reads TGTGCCAGCAGCCCCAACTCAGGATACACTGAAGCTTTCTTT. The encoded protein is CASSPNSGYTEAFF. The chain has TRBV14 and TRBJ1-1; D gene ambiguous. Germline V lookup: CDR1 SGHDN, CDR2 FVKESK. The CDR3 has 14 amino acids. Trimming shortened V by 4 bases and J by 3 bases, and 12 bases separated the two germline ends.

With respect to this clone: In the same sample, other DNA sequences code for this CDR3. The CDR3 DNA sequence: TGTGCCAGTAGTACCGGACAGGGCTCCTACGAGCAGTACTTC. Encoded protein: CASSTGQGSYEQYF. The rearrangement joins TRBV19 to TRBJ2-7, with 8 bases matching TRBD1. Germline lookup yields CDR1 LNHDA and CDR2 SQIVND (reference sequence). CDR3 length: 14 residues. V shed 4 bases and J 0 bases; nucleotides not matched to a gene: 2.